This TCR beta chain was obtained from a study of blood T cell repertoires in COVID-19. Assay used: immunoSEQ multiplex PCR; TCRdb lists only in-frame clones, some missing. This repertoire shows about 150,000 clones, roughly 88% found once; its top ten account for 0.63%. Germline-derived CDR1 and CDR2 are MNHEY and SVGAGI. The CDR3 sequence is 14 residues long. With 0 bases removed from V and 0 bases from J, the gap between germline ends came to 5 bases. The sequence was obtained from a man aged 55 to 69 with COVID-19, enrolled during active disease. This sequence joins TRBV6-5 and TRBJ1-2; unclear D gene. Source material: peripheral blood. Here the CDR3 reads CASSYSTTNYGYTF. Written as DNA, the CDR3 is TGTGCCAGCAGTTACTCTACAACTAACTATGGCTACACCTTC.